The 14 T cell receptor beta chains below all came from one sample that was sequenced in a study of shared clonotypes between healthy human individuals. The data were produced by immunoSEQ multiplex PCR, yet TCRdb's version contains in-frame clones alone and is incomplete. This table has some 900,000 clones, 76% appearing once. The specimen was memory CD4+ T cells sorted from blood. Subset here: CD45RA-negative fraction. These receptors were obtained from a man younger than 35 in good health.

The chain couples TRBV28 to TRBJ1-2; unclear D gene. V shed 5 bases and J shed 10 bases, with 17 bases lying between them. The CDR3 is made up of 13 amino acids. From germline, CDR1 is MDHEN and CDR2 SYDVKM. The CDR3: CASSLTSGRIYTF. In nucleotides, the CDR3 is TGTGCCAGCAGTCTCACTTCCGGGAGGATCTACACCTTC.

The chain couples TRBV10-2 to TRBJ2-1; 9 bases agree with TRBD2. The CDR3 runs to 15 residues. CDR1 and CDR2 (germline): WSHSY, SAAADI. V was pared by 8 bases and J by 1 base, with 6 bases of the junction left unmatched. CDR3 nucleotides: TGCGCCAGCGGCGGGGGGGCCATGTCCTACAATGAGCAGTTCTTC. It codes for CASGGGAMSYNEQFF.

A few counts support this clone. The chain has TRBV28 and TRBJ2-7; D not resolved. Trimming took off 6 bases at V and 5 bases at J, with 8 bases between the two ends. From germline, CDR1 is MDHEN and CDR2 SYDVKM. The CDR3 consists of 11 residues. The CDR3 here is CASSLNNEQYF. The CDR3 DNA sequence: TGTGCCAGCAGCCTGAATAACGAGCAGTACTTC.

CDR3 sequence reads: CASSQVKNTEAFF. CDR3 DNA sequence: TGCGCCAGCAGCCAAGTCAAGAACACTGAAGCTTTCTTT. The V gene is TRBV4-3, the J gene TRBJ1-1; no definite D call. The V end lost 1 base, the J end lost 1 base, and 4 bases lay between the germline ends. The germline gives CDR1 LGHNA, CDR2 YSLEER. The CDR3 is 13 residues long.

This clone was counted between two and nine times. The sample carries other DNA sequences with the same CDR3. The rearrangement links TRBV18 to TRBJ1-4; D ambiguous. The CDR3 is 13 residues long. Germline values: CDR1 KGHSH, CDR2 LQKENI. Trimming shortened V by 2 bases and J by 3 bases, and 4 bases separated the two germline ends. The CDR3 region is CASSPSPNEKLFF. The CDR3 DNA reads TGTGCCAGCTCACCATCACCTAATGAAAAACTGTTTTTT. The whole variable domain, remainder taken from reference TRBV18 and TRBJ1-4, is NAGVMQNPRHLVRRRGQEARLRCSPMKGHSHVYWYRQLPEEGLKFMVYLQKENIIDESGMPKERFSAEFPKEGPSILRIQQVVRGDSAAYFCASSPSPNEKLFFGSGTQLSVL.

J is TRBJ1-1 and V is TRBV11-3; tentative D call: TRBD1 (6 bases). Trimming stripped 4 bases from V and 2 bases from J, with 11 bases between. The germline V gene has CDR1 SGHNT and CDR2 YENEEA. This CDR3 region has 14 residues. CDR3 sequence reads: CASSSGTTNTEAFF. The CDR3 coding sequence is TGTGCCAGCAGCTCCGGGACAACCAACACTGAAGCTTTCTTT.

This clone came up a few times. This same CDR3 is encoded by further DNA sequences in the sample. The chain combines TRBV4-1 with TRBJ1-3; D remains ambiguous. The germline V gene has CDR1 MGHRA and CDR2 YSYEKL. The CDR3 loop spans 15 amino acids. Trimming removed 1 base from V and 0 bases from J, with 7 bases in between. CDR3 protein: CASSQGQLSGNTIYF. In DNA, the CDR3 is TGCGCCAGCAGCCAAGGACAACTCTCTGGAAACACCATATATTTT.

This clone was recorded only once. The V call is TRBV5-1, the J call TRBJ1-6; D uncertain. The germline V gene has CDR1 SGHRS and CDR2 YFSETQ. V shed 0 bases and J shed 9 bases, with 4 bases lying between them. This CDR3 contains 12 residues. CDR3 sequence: CASSLDISPLHF. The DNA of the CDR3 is TGCGCCAGCAGCTTGGATATTTCACCCCTCCACTTT.

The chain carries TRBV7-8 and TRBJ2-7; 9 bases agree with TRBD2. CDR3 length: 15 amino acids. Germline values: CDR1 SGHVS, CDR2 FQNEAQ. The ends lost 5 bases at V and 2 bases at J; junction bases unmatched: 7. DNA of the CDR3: TGTGCCAGCAGCCCCGTGGCTAGCGGGGCCTACGAGCAGTACTTC. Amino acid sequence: CASSPVASGAYEQYF.

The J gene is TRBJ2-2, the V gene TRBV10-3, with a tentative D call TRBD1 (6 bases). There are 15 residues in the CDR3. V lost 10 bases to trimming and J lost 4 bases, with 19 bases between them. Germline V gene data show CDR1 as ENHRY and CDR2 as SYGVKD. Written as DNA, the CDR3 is TGTGCCACACAGCAAACAGGGCGTGGCACCGGGGAGCTGTTTTTT. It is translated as CATQQTGRGTGELFF.

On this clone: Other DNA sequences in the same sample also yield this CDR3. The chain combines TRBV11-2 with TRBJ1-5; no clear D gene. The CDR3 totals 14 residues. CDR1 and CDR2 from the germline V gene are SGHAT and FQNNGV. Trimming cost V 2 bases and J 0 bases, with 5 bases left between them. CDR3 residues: CASSLTDSNQPQHF. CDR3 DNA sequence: TGTGCCAGCAGCTTAACGGATAGCAATCAGCCCCAGCATTTT. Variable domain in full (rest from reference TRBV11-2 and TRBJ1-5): EAGVAQSPRYKIIEKRQSVAFWCNPISGHATLYWYQQILGQGPKLLIQFQNNGVVDDSQLPKDRFSAERLKGVDSTLKIQPAKLEDSAVYLCASSLTDSNQPQHFGDGTRLSIL.

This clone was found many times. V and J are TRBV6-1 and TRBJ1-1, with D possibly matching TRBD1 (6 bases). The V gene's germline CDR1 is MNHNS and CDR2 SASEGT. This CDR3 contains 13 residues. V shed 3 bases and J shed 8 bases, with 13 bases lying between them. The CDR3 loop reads CASSDTFDREAFF. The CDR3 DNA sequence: TGTGCCAGCAGTGATACCTTCGACAGGGAAGCTTTCTTT.

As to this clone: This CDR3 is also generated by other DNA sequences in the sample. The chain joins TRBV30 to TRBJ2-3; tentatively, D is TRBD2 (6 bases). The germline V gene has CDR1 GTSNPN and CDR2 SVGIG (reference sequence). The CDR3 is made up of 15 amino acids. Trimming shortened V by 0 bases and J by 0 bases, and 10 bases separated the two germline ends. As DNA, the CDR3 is TGTGCCTGGAGTGTATTAGGGACTAGCACAGATACGCAGTATTTT. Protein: CAWSVLGTSTDTQYF.

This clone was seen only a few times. The CDR3 DNA reads TGTGCCAGCAGCACTAGCGCCTACGAGCAGTACTTC. Amino acids: CASSTSAYEQYF. V and J are TRBV7-2 and TRBJ2-7; TRBD2 agrees at 7 bases. CDR3 size: 12 residues. The V and J ends lost 5 bases and 2 bases, in that order; junction bases with no gene match: 0. Germline values: CDR1 SGHTA, CDR2 FQGNSA. Variable domain in full (rest from reference TRBV7-2 and TRBJ2-7): GAGVSQSPSNKVTEKGKDVELRCDPISGHTALYWYRQSLGQGLEFLIYFQGNSAPDKSGLPSDRFSAERTGGSVSTLTIQRTQQEDSAVYLCASSTSAYEQYFGPGTRLTVT.